Listed below are T cell receptor beta chains from one sample, sequenced in a study of T-cell reconstitution after alpha-beta-depleted transplantation in children. Using its own MiXCR run on the PCR reads, TCRdb lists one record per CDR3 protein. The table records roughly 790,000 distinct CDR3 sequences, about 16% of them present only once. The sequencing used PBMCs, mostly from graft donor cells, collected 360 days after TCRalphabeta/CD19-depleted stem cell transplant. The receptors originated from a male patient aged 5 to 17 who had a stem cell transplant for acute lymphoblastic leukemia, so the T cells may come from the graft donor. Each CDR3 is given with its conserved first and last residue. D genes are given only for firm matches. Size tells how often a clone was seen (once, few, many) or the class of an expanded clone, and some rows leave it out.

j_call | cdr3_length | clone_size | v_call | d_call | cdr3_aa | cdr3_nt
TRBJ2-7 | 15 | . | TRBV20-1 | TRBD2 | CSASRLAGAQYEQYF | TGCAGTGCTAGTAGACTAGCGGGAGCCCAGTACGAGCAGTACTTC
TRBJ1-1 | 18 | few | TRBV5-1 | . | CASSLYRVTGFTDTEAFF | TGCGCCAGCAGCTTGTACCGGGTTACTGGGTTTACTGACACTGAAGCTTTCTTT
TRBJ2-5 | 15 | . | TRBV5-1 | TRBD1 | CASSPWDRRQETQYF | TGCGCCAGCAGCCCGTGGGACAGGCGGCAAGAGACCCAGTACTTC
TRBJ2-4 | 20 | . | TRBV11-2 | TRBD1 | CASSRTTDGRDRKAKNIQYF | TGTGCCAGCAGCCGAACTACTGACGGCCGGGACAGGAAAGCCAAAAACATTCAGTACTTC
TRBJ2-3 | 14 | many | TRBV5-1 | . | CASSPSALTDTQYF | TGCGCCAGCAGCCCCAGCGCACTCACAGATACGCAGTATTTT
TRBJ2-1 | 16 | few | TRBV20-1 | . | CSAGRDHGVSRNEQFF | TGCAGTGCTGGCCGGGACCACGGGGTTAGCCGCAATGAGCAGTTCTTC
TRBJ1-5 | 15 | . | TRBV20-1 | . | CSARGRHLSNQPQHF | TGCAGTGCTAGAGGGAGGCACCTTAGCAATCAGCCCCAGCATTTT
TRBJ2-7 | 15 | . | TRBV20-1 | . | CSARGGTGVPYEQYF | TGCAGTGCTAGAGGCGGAACCGGGGTCCCCTACGAGCAGTACTTC
TRBJ2-1 | 17 | few | TRBV18 | TRBD2 | CASSPRSGASSYNEQFF | TGTGCCAGCTCACCGAGGAGCGGGGCAAGCTCCTACAATGAGCAGTTCTTC
TRBJ2-3 | 14 | few | TRBV4-1 | . | CASSQIGFRDTQYF | TGCGCCAGCAGCCAAATAGGGTTTCGAGATACGCAGTATTTT
TRBJ2-2 | 12 | many | TRBV5-1 | . | CASSLEPGELFF | TGCGCCAGCAGCTTGGAACCCGGGGAGCTGTTTTTT
TRBJ2-7 | 14 | few | TRBV5-6 | . | CASSLPTLSYEQYF | TGTGCCAGCAGCCTCCCGACATTGTCCTACGAGCAGTACTTC
TRBJ1-1 | 16 | . | TRBV18 | TRBD1 | CASSPPQGFMNTEAFF | TGTGCCAGCTCACCACCACAGGGGTTCATGAACACTGAAGCTTTCTTT